In its sample, the clone carrying this TCR beta chain was seen once. This specimen belongs to a study of multiple sclerosis patients with progressive multifocal leukoencephalopathy. The time point: time of PML onset. The method was immunoSEQ multiplex PCR; TCRdb's version includes in-frame clones alone and lacks a portion of them. The sample shows tens of thousands of clones, approximately 85% of them seen only once. The material was PBMCs, obtained from a patient treated with natalizumab. This receptor was identified in a woman younger than 45 with progressive multifocal leukoencephalopathy.

In nucleotides, the CDR3 is TGTGCCAGCAGCGTAGGGCGGGTGGACACCGGGGAGCTGTTTTTT. Translated, it gives CASSVGRVDTGELFF. V is TRBV9 and J is TRBJ2-2; maybe TRBD2 (5 bases). The CDR3 sequence is 15 residues long. Trimming took 0 bases from V and 3 from J, leaving 9 bases between them. Germline values: CDR1 SGDLS, CDR2 YYNGEE. Full variable domain (rest looked up from reference TRBV9 and TRBJ2-2): DSGVTQTPKHLITATGQRVTLRCSPRSGDLSVYWYQQSLDQGLQFLIQYYNGEERAKGNILERFSAQQFPDLHSELNLSSLELGDSALYFCASSVGRVDTGELFFGEGSRLTVL.